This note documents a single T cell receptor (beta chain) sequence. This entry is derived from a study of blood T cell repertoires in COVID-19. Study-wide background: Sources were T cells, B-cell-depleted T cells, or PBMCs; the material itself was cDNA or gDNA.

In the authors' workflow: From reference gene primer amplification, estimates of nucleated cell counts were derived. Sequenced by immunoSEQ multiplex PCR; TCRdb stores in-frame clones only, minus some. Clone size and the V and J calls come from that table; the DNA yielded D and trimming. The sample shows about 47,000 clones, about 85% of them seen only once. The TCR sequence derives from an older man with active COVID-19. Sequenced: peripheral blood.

The DNA of the CDR3 is TGCGCCAGCAGCCAAGCCCACAGGGGAGAAACTGAAGCTTTCTTT. Translation: CASSQAHRGETEAFF. J is TRBJ1-1 and V is TRBV4-3; 7 bases are shared with TRBD1. CDR3 length: 15 residues. J was trimmed by 5 bases and V by 1 base; bases with no gene match: 7. Germline CDR1 reads LGHNA; CDR2 reads YSLEER.